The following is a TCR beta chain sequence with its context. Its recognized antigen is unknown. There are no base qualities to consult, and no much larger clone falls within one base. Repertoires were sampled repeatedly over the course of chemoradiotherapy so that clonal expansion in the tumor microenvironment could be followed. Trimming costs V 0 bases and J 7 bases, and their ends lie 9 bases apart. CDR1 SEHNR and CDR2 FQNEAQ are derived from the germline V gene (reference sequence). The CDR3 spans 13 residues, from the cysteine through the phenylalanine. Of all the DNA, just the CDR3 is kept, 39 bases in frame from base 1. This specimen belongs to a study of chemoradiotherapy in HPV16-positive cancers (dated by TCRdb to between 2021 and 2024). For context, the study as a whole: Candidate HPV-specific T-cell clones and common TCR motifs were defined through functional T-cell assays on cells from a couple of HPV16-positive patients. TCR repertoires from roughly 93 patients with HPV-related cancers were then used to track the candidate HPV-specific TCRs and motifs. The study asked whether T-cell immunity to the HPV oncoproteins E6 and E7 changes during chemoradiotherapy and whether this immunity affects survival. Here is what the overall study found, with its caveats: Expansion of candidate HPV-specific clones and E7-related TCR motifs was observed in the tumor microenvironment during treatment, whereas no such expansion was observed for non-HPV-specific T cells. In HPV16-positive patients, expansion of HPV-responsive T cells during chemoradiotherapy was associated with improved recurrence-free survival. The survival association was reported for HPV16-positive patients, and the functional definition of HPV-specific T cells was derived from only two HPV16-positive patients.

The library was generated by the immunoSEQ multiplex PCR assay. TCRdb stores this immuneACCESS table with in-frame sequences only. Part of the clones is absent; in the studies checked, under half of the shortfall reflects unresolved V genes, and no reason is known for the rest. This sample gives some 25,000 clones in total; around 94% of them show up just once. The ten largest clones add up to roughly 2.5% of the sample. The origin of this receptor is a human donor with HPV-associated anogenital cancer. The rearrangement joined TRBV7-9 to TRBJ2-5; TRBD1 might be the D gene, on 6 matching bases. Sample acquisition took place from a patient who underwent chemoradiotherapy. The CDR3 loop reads CASSLAPQGTQYF. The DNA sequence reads TGTGCCAGCAGCTTAGCCCCACAGGGGACCCAGTACTTC.